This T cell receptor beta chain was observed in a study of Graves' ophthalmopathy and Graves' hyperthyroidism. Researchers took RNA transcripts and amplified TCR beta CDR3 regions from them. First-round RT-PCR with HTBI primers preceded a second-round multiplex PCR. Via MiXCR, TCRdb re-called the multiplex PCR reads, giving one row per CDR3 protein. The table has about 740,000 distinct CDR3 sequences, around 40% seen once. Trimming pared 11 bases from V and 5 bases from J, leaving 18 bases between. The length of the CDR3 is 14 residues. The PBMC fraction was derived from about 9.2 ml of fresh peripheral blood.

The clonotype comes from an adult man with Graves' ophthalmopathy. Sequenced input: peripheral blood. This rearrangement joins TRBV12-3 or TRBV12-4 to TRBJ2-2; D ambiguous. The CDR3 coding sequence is TGTGCCTGCTACCCTTCGCCCGGTACCGGGGAGCTGTTTTTT. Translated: CACYPSPGTGELFF.